The 27 T cell receptor beta chains given below trace back to one sample, sequenced in a study of beta chain features in type 1 diabetes. Every bit of the isolated RNA underwent reverse transcription, so sequencing read expressed TCRB transcripts. The assay was immunoSEQ multiplex PCR, and TCRdb's table has in-frame clones only and misses some. Altogether 860,000 or so clones are present, about a sixth being singletons, with the ten largest covering around 0.02%. The sample consisted of naive CD4+ T cells from blood. These receptors were collected from a woman between 18 and 29 years old in good health.

The rearrangement uses TRBV19 and TRBJ1-3, with no clear D. This CDR3 is built from 13 residues. Germline V gene data show CDR1 as LNHDA and CDR2 as SQIVND (reference sequence). V shed 7 bases and J shed 6 bases, with 13 bases lying between them. This CDR3 reads CASKPGAENTIYF. The CDR3 nucleotides read TGTGCCAGTAAGCCTGGAGCCGAAAACACCATATATTTT.

This clone has just a few counts. V gene TRBV9 combines with J gene TRBJ2-7; 10 bases are shared with TRBD2. Trimming took 2 bases from V and 4 from J; bases not matched to a gene: 15. From germline, CDR1 is SGDLS and CDR2 YYNGEE. This CDR3 region has 18 residues. CDR3 amino acids: CASSVRPGGSGRSYEQYF. The CDR3 DNA reads TGTGCCAGCAGCGTCCGTCCAGGGGGTAGCGGGAGGTCGTACGAGCAGTACTTC.

With respect to this clone: This specimen includes other DNA sequences encoding the same CDR3. The chain links TRBV7-9 to TRBJ1-1; D is unresolved. Germline V gives CDR1 SEHNR, CDR2 FQNEAQ (reference sequence). The V end was cut by 1 base, the J end by 1 base, with 4 bases between. The CDR3 extends over 13 amino acids. CDR3 sequence reads: CASSLESNTEAFF. The CDR3 DNA reads TGTGCCAGCAGCTTAGAATCGAACACTGAAGCTTTCTTT.

The V and J genes are TRBV28 and TRBJ1-2; no clear D gene. The germline V gene has CDR1 MDHEN and CDR2 SYDVKM. Trimming took off 1 base at V and 4 bases at J, with 7 bases between the two ends. The CDR3 extends over 13 amino acids. As DNA, the CDR3 is TGTGCCAGCAGTTTATCCGGCCCCTATGGCTACACCTTC. Amino acid sequence: CASSLSGPYGYTF.

This clone has a handful of counts. The genes are TRBV5-1 and TRBJ2-1, with D tentatively TRBD1 (6 bases). Trimming removed 5 bases from V and 2 bases from J, with 11 bases in between. CDR1 is SGHRS, CDR2 YFSETQ, per germline. CDR3 length: 14 residues. CDR3 DNA: TGCGCCAGCAGGAGGACAGAGACCTACAATGAGCAGTTCTTC. It translates to CASRRTETYNEQFF.

The chain links TRBV4-3 to TRBJ2-1; no reliable D call. V shed 0 bases and J shed 4 bases, with 13 bases lying between them. The length of the CDR3 is 16 residues. Germline values: CDR1 LGHNA, CDR2 YSLEER. CDR3 sequence reads: CASSQEWRGPYNEQFF. In nucleotides, the CDR3 is TGCGCCAGCAGCCAAGAATGGCGAGGACCTTACAATGAGCAGTTCTTC.

This clone was observed at least ten times. This chain uses TRBV10-3 with TRBJ2-1; D is uncertain. The ends were cut back, 3 bases at V and 9 bases at J, with 6 bases in the middle. Germline CDR1 is ENHRY and CDR2 is SYGVKD. This CDR3 has 11 amino acids. The CDR3 sequence: CAISDQVEQFF. The DNA for the CDR3 is TGTGCCATCAGTGACCAGGTTGAGCAGTTCTTC.

The chain employs TRBV7-9 and TRBJ2-5, with no clear D. The CDR3 consists of 11 residues. With 5 bases removed from V and 6 bases from J, the gap between germline ends came to 7 bases. Looked up from germline, CDR1 is SEHNR and CDR2 is FQNEAQ (reference sequence). The DNA of the CDR3 is TGTGCCAGCAGCGCCCAGAAGACCCAGTACTTC. It yields the protein CASSAQKTQYF.

The chain uses TRBV7-2 and TRBJ2-2; D call uncertain. The CDR3 consists of 17 residues. Germline CDR1 reads SGHTA; CDR2 reads FQGNSA. V was cut by 7 bases and J by 2 bases, with 20 bases left in between. In nucleotides, the CDR3 is TGTGCCAGCAAGAGACCGGCGGCCGCGAATAACACCGGGGAGCTGTTTTTT. Residues: CASKRPAAANNTGELFF.

This chain joins TRBV2 and TRBJ1-4; TRBD1 is a possible D gene (5 bases). Trimming stripped 6 bases from V and 8 bases from J, with 16 bases between. The CDR3 has 14 residues. CDR1 SNHLY and CDR2 FYNNEI come from the germline V gene. CDR3 in amino acids: CASSPGLGSEKLFF. CDR3 nucleotides: TGTGCCAGCAGCCCAGGGCTGGGTTCGGAAAAACTGTTTTTT.

This clone was counted only a few times. This chain uses TRBV19 with TRBJ2-3; the match to TRBD2 covers 12 bases. The V segment lost 6 bases and the J segment 2 bases; nucleotides outside the gene matches: 3. The germline V gene has CDR1 LNHDA and CDR2 SQIVND (reference sequence). The CDR3 is made up of 15 amino acids. This chain's CDR3 is CASSGLAGNTDTQYF. CDR3 in DNA: TGTGCCAGTAGCGGACTAGCGGGGAACACAGATACGCAGTATTTT.

This clone occurred a few times. This sequence joins TRBV7-9 and TRBJ2-2; 10 bases agree with TRBD2. The germline gives CDR1 SEHNR, CDR2 FQNEAQ (reference sequence). The V and J ends lost 5 bases and 6 bases, in that order; junction bases with no gene match: 12. The CDR3 runs to 17 residues. The CDR3: CASSPRTSGHNAGELFF. The CDR3 coding sequence is TGTGCCAGCAGCCCGAGGACTAGCGGCCATAACGCCGGGGAGCTGTTTTTT.

This clone was counted a few times. The chain employs TRBV15 and TRBJ2-5, with D unresolved. The V end was cut by 0 bases, the J end by 7 bases, with 15 bases between. The CDR3 is made up of 15 amino acids. In germline, CDR1 is LNHNV, CDR2 YYDKDF (reference sequence). CDR3 coding DNA: TGTGCCACCAGCAGAGATTACATCCAGATAGGGACCCAGTACTTC. This gives the protein CATSRDYIQIGTQYF.

The chain couples TRBV28 to TRBJ2-1, with unresolved D. Germline V gene lookup returns CDR1 MDHEN and CDR2 SYDVKM. CDR3 length equals 14 residues. The V gene lost 3 bases and the J gene lost 4 bases, with 10 bases spanning the gap. The CDR3 nucleotides are TGTGCCAGCAGTTTTGAGGTGGCATACAATGAGCAGTTCTTC. Protein sequence: CASSFEVAYNEQFF.

V gene TRBV27 combines with J gene TRBJ2-1; 8 nucleotides match TRBD2. V was pared by 4 bases and J by 8 bases, with 13 bases of the junction left unmatched. Germline CDR1 MNHEY, CDR2 SMNVEV (reference sequence). The CDR3 spans 16 residues. CDR3 sequence (DNA): TGTGCCAGCAGTTCGCCCCCGGGACTAGATCGCTATGAGCAGTTCTTC. Its translation is CASSSPPGLDRYEQFF.

The J gene is TRBJ2-3, the V gene TRBV7-9, with D perhaps assigned TRBD1 or TRBD2 (5 bases each). V was shortened by 3 bases and J by 1 base, with 14 bases between the two germline ends. Germline V CDR1 and CDR2: SEHNR, FQNEAQ (reference sequence). The CDR3 sequence is 16 residues long. CDR3 bases: TGTGCCAGCAGCTTCCCTTCGGGGCTGGGCACAGATACGCAGTATTTT. Its protein is CASSFPSGLGTDTQYF.

The chain couples TRBV7-3 to TRBJ1-3; 10 bases fit TRBD1. Unmatched junction bases numbered 10, after V lost 5 bases and J lost 0 bases. Germline V CDR1 and CDR2: SGHTA, FQGTGA. This CDR3 is built from 18 residues. This CDR3 is CASSPFDRGRVSGNTIYF. CDR3 in DNA: TGTGCCAGCAGCCCATTCGACAGGGGGCGAGTCTCTGGAAACACCATATATTTT.

This clone occurred a few times. This sequence joins TRBV29-1 and TRBJ2-1, with 8 bases identical to TRBD2. Germline-derived CDR1 and CDR2 are SQVTM and ANQGSEA. This CDR3 is built from 14 residues. Germline trimming cut 7 bases from V and 0 bases from J; bases unmatched to any gene: 5. The chain's CDR3 is CSANSGNSYNEQFF. DNA of the CDR3: TGCAGCGCCAATAGCGGGAACTCCTACAATGAGCAGTTCTTC.

The chain couples TRBV28 to TRBJ2-1, with 10 bases fitting TRBD2. The CDR3 is 15 amino acids. CDR1 MDHEN and CDR2 SYDVKM come from the germline V gene. After removal of 3 bases from V and 7 bases from J, the junction contained 6 bases not matched to a gene. DNA of the CDR3: TGTGCCAGCAGTTTTCCTAGCGGGAGTAAGAATGAGCAGTTCTTC. As protein: CASSFPSGSKNEQFF.

This sequence joins TRBV28 and TRBJ2-1; 8 bases line up with TRBD1. The CDR3 consists of 15 residues. Looked up from germline, CDR1 is MDHEN and CDR2 is SYDVKM. J was trimmed by 8 bases and V by 6 bases; bases with no gene match: 12. This chain's CDR3 is CASRFDQGARDEQFF. The CDR3 region has the DNA TGTGCCAGCAGATTCGACCAGGGGGCGCGCGATGAGCAGTTCTTC.

In its sample, this clone was seen a few times. The chain recombines TRBV6-6 with TRBJ1-2; 8 nucleotides line up with TRBD1. Unmatched junction bases numbered 3, after V lost 2 bases and J lost 4 bases. The CDR3 runs to 14 residues. The V gene's germline CDR1 is MNHNY and CDR2 SVGAGI (reference sequence). CDR3 DNA: TGTGCCAGCAGTTACCGGACAGGGCCCTATGGCTACACCTTC. This gives the protein CASSYRTGPYGYTF.

This clone turned up a few times. This sequence joins TRBV27 and TRBJ2-7, with D perhaps matching TRBD1 (5 bases). Trimming cost V 2 bases and J 3 bases, with 14 bases left between them. CDR1 MNHEY and CDR2 SMNVEV come from the germline V gene (reference sequence). This CDR3 region has 15 residues. The DNA for the CDR3 is TGTGCCAGCAGTTTAAAGGCGGACATGAACTACGAGCAGTACTTC. Its translation: CASSLKADMNYEQYF.

This clone turned up a few times. The V and J genes are TRBV5-1 and TRBJ2-3, with 9 bases fitting TRBD2. Germline lookup yields CDR1 SGHRS and CDR2 YFSETQ. This CDR3 region has 15 residues. The V gene end was trimmed by 3 bases and the J gene end by 6 bases; junction bases not matched to a gene: 8. The CDR3 DNA reads TGCGCCAGCAGCTATATGGGACTAGCTTCTGATACGCAGTATTTT. Protein product: CASSYMGLASDTQYF.

The J gene is TRBJ1-5, the V gene TRBV19, with TRBD1 matching 7 bases. The trim removed 7 bases at V and 5 bases at J, leaving 8 bases unmatched. CDR1 is LNHDA, CDR2 SQIVND, per germline (reference sequence). This CDR3 contains 14 residues. The CDR3 loop is CASNRDRVDQPQHF. CDR3 DNA: TGTGCCAGTAATCGGGACAGAGTTGATCAGCCCCAGCATTTT.

The rearrangement joins TRBV4-1 to TRBJ2-3, with 13 bases that match TRBD2. V gave up 3 bases and J gave up 5 bases; unmatched junction bases: 5. Germline CDR1 MGHRA, CDR2 YSYEKL. This CDR3 is built from 16 residues. CDR3 residues: CASSQAGLAGVDTQYF. For the CDR3, the DNA is TGCGCCAGCAGCCAGGCAGGACTAGCGGGAGTAGATACGCAGTATTTT.

The chain uses TRBV5-8 and TRBJ1-5, with no clear D. The CDR3 loop spans 16 amino acids. V was cut by 4 bases and J by 3 bases, with 17 bases left in between. Germline lookup yields CDR1 SGHTS and CDR2 YDEGEE. CDR3 DNA: TGTGCCAGCAGCACGGAGACAAGTCAGTACAATCAGCCCCAGCATTTT. It is translated as CASSTETSQYNQPQHF.

This clone came up a few times. V usage is TRBV4-3 and J usage is TRBJ2-1; a weak D match, TRBD2 (6 bases). V was pared by 0 bases and J by 6 bases, with 21 bases between. The germline V gene has CDR1 LGHNA and CDR2 YSLEER. The CDR3 is made up of 18 amino acids. The CDR3 here is CASSQDCREPRLGNEQFF. The CDR3 bases are TGCGCCAGCAGCCAAGATTGCCGGGAGCCGAGACTGGGCAATGAGCAGTTCTTC.